This T cell receptor (beta chain) was retrieved from a study of blood T cells in healthy people across ages. This clonotype has ten or more counts. With 0 bases removed from V and 6 bases from J, the gap between germline ends came to 10 bases. The CDR3 spans 14 residues. CDR1 and CDR2 from the germline V gene are SGHRS and YFSETQ. A second roughly 7 to 11 cycle PCR used barcoded and J-beta primers. TCRdb re-analysed the 5' RACE reads in MiXCR, keeping a single row per CDR3 protein. The table lists hundreds of thousands of distinct CDR3 sequences, roughly two fifths of them singletons. In each sample, at least 6 million PBMCs were isolated.

The sequence was obtained from an elderly man in good health. Sequencing used blood. V and J are TRBV5-1 and TRBJ2-1; D remains unclear. The CDR3 reads CASSLGATINEQFF. CDR3 in DNA: TGCGCCAGCAGCTTGGGGGCAACCATCAATGAGCAGTTCTTC.